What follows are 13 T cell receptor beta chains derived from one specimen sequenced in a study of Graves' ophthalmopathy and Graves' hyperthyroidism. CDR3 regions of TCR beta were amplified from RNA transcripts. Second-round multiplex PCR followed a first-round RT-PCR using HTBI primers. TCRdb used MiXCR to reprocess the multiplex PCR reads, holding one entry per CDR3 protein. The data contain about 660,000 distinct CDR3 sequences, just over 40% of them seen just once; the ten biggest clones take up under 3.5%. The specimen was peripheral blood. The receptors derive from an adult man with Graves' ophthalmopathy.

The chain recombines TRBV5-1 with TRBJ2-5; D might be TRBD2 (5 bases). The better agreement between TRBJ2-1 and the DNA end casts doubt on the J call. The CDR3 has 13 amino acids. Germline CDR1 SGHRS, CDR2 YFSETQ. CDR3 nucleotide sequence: TGCGCCAGCAGCTTGGAACGCGGAGGAGAGCAGTTCTTC. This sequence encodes CASSLERGGEQFF.

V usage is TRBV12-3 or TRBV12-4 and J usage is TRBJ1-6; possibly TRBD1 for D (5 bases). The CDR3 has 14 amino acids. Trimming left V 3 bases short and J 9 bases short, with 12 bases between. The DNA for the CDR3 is TGTGCCAGCAGTTTGATGGGACGGGGTTCACCCCTCCACTTT. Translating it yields CASSLMGRGSPLHF.

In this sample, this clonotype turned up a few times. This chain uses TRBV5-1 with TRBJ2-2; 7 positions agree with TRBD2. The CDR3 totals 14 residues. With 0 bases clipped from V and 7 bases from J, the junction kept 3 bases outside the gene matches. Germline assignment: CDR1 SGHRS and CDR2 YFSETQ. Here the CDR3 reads CASSLGLAIGELFF. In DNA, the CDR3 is TGCGCCAGCAGCTTGGGACTAGCTATCGGGGAGCTGTTTTTT. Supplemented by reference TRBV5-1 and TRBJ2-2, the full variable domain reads KAGVTQTPRYLIKTRGQQVTLSCSPISGHRSVSWYQQTPGQGLQFLFEYFSETQRNKGNFPGRFSGRQFSNSRSEMNVSTLELGDSALYLCASSLGLAIGELFFGEGSRLTVL.

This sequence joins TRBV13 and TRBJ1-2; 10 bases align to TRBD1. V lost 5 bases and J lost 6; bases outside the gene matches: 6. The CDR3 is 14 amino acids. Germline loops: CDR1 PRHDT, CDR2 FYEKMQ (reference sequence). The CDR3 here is CASSPWDRGDGYTF. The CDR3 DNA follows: TGTGCCAGCAGCCCATGGGACAGGGGTGATGGCTACACCTTC.

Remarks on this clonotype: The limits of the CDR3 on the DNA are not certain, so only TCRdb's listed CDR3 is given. CDR3 in amino acids: CASSDWGESYGCTF. The chain recombines TRBV25-1 with TRBJ1-2; the table's D call, TRBD1, has no DNA check behind it. Germline CDR1 reads MGHDK; CDR2 reads SYGVNS. A total of 14 residues make up the CDR3, ends included.

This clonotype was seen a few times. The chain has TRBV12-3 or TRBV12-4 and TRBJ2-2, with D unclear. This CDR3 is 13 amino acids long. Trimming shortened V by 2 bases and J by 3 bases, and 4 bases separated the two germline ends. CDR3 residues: CASSLMDTGELFF. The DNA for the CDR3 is TGTGCCAGCAGTTTAATGGACACCGGGGAGCTGTTTTTT.

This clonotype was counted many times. This CDR3 is CASSEYILRSHDYGYTF. The CDR3 DNA sequence: TGCGCCAGCAGTGAGTATATATTGCGGAGTCACGACTATGGCTACACCTTC. The chain uses TRBV10-2 and TRBJ1-2; D unresolved. The CDR3 is made up of 17 amino acids. V was shortened by 1 base and J by 3 bases, with 18 bases between the two germline ends. The germline gives CDR1 WSHSY, CDR2 SAAADI.

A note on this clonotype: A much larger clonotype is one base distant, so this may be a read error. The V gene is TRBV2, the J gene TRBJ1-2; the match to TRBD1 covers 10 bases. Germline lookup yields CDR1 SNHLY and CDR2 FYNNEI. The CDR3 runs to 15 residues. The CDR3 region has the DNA TGTGGCAGCAGTCGCCGGACAGGGGGGGGCAGTGGCTACACCTTC. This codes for CGSSRRTGGGSGYTF.

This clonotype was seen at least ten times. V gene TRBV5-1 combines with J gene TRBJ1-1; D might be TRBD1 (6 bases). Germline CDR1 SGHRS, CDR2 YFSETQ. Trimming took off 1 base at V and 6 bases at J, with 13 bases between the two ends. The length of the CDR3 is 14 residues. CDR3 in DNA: TGCGCCAGCAGCTTGAGTTGGGGGGCCGCTGAAGCTTTCTTT. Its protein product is CASSLSWGAAEAFF.

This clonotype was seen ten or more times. CDR3 amino acids: CAISDGGYGANVLTF. The CDR3 bases are TGTGCCATCAGTGATGGGGGGTACGGGGCCAACGTCCTGACTTTC. This rearrangement joins TRBV10-3 to TRBJ2-6; D is possibly TRBD2 (6 bases). Looked up from germline, CDR1 is ENHRY and CDR2 is SYGVKD. Trimming cost V 3 bases and J 4 bases, with 10 bases left between them. This CDR3 has 15 amino acids.

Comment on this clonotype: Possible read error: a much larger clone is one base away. DNA of the CDR3: TGTGCCAGCAGTTCGACAGCCACTGAGACCCAGTACTTC. Protein product: CASSSTATETQYF. The V and J genes are TRBV12-3 or TRBV12-4 and TRBJ2-5, with D perhaps matching TRBD1 (5 bases). Deletions cut 4 bases from V and 5 bases from J, with 11 bases between. The CDR3 consists of 13 residues.

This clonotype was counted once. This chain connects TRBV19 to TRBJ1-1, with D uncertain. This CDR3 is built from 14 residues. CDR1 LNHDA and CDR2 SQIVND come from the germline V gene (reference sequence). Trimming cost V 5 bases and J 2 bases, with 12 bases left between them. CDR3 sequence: CASSEQQLNTEAFF. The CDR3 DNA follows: TGTGCCAGTAGTGAACAGCAGCTAAACACTGAAGCTTTCTTT. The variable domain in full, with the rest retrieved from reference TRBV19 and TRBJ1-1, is DGGITQSPKYLFRKEGQNVTLSCEQNLNHDAMYWYRQDPGQGLRLIYYSQIVNDFQKGDIAEGYSVSREKKESFPLTVTSAQKNPTAFYLCASSEQQLNTEAFFGQGTRLTVV.

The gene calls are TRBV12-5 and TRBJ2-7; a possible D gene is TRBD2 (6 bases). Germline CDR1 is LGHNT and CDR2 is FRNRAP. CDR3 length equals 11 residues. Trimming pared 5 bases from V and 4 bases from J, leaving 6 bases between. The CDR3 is CASGGLYEQYF. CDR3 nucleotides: TGTGCTAGTGGTGGACTATACGAGCAGTACTTC. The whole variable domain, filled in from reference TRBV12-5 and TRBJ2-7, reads DARVTQTPRHKVTEMGQEVTMRCQPILGHNTVFWYRQTMMQGLELLAYFRNRAPLDDSGMPKDRFSAEMPDATLATLKIQPSEPRDSAVYFCASGGLYEQYFGPGTRLTVT.